This TCR beta chain is from a study of T cell responses to AZD1222 COVID-19 vaccine. This CDR3 comprises 15 residues. V dropped 5 bases and J dropped 10; count of bases not matched to a gene: 14. From germline, CDR1 is GTSNPN and CDR2 SVGIG (reference sequence). Assay: immunoSEQ multiplex PCR; the TCRdb copy retains only in-frame clones and omits some. In the table there are tens of thousands of clones, roughly 89% of which are singletons. The gene calls are TRBV30 and TRBJ1-6; 7 bases are shared with TRBD1. The sequence was collected from an adult who received the AZD1222 COVID-19 vaccine. The specimen comprised peripheral blood, sampled 28 days after the second AZD1222 dose. The CDR3 region is CAWVAKEQGQSPLHF. CDR3 in DNA: TGTGCCTGGGTGGCGAAGGAACAGGGGCAATCACCCCTCCACTTT.